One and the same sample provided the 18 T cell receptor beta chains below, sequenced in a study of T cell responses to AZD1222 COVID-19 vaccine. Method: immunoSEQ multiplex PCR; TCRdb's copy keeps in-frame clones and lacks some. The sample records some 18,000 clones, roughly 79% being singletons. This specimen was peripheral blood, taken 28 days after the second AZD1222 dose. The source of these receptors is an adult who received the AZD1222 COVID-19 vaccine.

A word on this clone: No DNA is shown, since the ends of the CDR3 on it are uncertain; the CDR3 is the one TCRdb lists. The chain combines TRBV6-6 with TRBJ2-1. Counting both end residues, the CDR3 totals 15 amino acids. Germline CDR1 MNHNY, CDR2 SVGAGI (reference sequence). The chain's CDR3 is CASSSSDRLYNEQFF.

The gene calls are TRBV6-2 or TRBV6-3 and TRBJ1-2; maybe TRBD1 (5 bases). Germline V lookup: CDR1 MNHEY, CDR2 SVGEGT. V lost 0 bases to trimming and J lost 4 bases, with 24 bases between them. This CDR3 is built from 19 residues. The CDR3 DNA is TGTGCCAGCAGTTACTCGACCGGCAGGGAAGGCCCCATCCTCTATGGCTACACCTTC. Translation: CASSYSTGREGPILYGYTF.

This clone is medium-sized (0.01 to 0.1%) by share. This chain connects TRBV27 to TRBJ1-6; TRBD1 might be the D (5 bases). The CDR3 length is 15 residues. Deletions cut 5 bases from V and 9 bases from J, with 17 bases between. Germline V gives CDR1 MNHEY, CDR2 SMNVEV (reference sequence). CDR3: CASSVQGLRGSPLHF. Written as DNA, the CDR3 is TGTGCCAGCAGTGTACAAGGCCTTAGGGGTTCACCCCTCCACTTT.

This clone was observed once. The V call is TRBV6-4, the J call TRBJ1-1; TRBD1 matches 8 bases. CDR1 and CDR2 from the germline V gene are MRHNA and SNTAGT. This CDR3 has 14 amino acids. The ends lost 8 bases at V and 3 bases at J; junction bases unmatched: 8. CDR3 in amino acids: CASDWTGCDTEAFF. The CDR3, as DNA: TGTGCCAGCGACTGGACAGGGTGCGACACTGAAGCTTTCTTT.

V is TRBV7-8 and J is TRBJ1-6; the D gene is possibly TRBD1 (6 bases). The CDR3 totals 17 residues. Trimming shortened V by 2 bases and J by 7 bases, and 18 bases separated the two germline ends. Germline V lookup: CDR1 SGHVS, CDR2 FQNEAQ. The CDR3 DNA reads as TGTGCCAGCAGCTTAACACTAAAGAGGACAGAGAATTCACCCCTCCACTTT. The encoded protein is CASSLTLKRTENSPLHF.

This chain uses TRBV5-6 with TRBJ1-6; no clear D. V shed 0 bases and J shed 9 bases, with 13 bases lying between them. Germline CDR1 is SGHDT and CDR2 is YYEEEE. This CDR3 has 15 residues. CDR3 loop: CASSLDHNPTSPLHF. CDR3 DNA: TGTGCCAGCAGCTTGGACCACAACCCGACTTCACCCCTCCACTTT.

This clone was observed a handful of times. For the CDR3, the DNA is TGTGCCAGCAGACAGGGTTCGAACACTGAAGCTTTCTTT. Residues: CASRQGSNTEAFF. The chain has TRBV3-1 (or the pseudogene TRBV3-2) and TRBJ1-1, with a possible D match to TRBD1 (6 bases). The length of the CDR3 is 13 residues. Trimming shortened V by 6 bases and J by 1 base, and 9 bases separated the two germline ends. Germline lookup yields CDR1 LGHDT and CDR2 YNNKEL (reference sequence).

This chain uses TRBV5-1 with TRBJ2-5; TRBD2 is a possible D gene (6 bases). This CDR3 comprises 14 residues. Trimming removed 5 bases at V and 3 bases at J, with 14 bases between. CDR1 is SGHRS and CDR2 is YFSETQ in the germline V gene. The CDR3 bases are TGCGCCAGCAGTTCGAGGCGGGGTAAAGAGACCCAGTACTTC. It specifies CASSSRRGKETQYF.

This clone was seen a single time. The CDR3 spells CASSLVRGQGNYEQYF. In DNA, the CDR3 is TGTGCCAGCAGCTTAGTAAGGGGACAGGGGAATTACGAGCAGTACTTC. The chain joins TRBV7-2 to TRBJ2-7; 10 bases agree with TRBD1. Germline values: CDR1 SGHTA, CDR2 FQGNSA. Germline trimming cut 1 base from V and 4 bases from J; bases unmatched to any gene: 7. The CDR3 runs to 16 residues.

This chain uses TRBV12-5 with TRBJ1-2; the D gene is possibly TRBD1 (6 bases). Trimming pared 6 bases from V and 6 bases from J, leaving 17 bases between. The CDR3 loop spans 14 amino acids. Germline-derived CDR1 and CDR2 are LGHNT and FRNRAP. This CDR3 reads CASGYTTGTNGYTF. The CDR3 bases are TGTGCTAGTGGCTACACCACAGGGACCAATGGCTACACCTTC.

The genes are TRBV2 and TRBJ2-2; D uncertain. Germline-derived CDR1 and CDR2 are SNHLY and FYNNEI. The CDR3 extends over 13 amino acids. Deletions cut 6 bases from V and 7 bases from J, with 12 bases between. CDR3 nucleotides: TGTGCCAGCAGCGCGGACGTTGGCGGGGAGCTGTTTTTT. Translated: CASSADVGGELFF.

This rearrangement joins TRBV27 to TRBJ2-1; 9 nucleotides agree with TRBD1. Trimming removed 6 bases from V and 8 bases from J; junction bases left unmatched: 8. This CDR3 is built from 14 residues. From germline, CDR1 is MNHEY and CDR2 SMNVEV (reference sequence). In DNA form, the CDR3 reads TGTGCCAGCAGCGGGACAGGGAGATGGGATGAGCAGTTCTTC. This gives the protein CASSGTGRWDEQFF.

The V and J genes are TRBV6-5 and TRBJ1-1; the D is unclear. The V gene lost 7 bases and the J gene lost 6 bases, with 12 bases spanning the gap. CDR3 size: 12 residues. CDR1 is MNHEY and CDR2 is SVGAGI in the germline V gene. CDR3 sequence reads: CASMAGVSEAFF. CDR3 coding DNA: TGTGCCAGCATGGCGGGAGTTTCTGAAGCTTTCTTT.

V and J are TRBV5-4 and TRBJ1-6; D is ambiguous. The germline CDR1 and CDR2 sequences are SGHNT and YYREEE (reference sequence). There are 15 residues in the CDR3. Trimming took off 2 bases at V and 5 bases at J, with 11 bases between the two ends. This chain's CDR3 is CASSLGGPDNSPLHF. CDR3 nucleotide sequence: TGTGCCAGCAGCTTAGGAGGGCCCGATAATTCACCCCTCCACTTT.

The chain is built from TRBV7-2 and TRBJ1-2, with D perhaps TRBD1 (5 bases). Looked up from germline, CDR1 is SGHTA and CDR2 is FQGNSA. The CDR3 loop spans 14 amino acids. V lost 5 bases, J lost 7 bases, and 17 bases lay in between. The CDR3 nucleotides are TGTGCCAGCAGCCCCCAGGAGGGGTTCTTTGGCTACACCTTC. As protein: CASSPQEGFFGYTF.

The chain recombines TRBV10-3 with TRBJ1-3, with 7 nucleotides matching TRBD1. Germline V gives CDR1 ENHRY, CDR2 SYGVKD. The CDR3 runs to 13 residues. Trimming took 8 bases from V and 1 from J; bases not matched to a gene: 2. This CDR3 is CAIGDSSGNTIYF. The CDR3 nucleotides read TGTGCCATCGGGGACAGTTCTGGAAACACCATATATTTT.

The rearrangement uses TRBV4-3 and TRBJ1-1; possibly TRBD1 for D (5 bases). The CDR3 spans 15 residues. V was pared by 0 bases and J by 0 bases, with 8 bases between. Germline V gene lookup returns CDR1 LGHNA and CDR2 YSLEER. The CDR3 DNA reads TGCGCCAGCAGCCAAGAGGCAGGGATGAACACTGAAGCTTTCTTT. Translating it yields CASSQEAGMNTEAFF.

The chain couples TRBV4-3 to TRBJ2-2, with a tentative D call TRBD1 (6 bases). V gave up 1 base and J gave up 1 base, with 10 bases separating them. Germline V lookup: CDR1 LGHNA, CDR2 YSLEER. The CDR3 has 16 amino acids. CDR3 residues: CASSQGATGNTGELFF. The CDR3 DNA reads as TGCGCCAGCAGCCAAGGGGCGACAGGGAACACCGGGGAGCTGTTTTTT.